This TCR beta chain was documented in a study of radiation and T cells in renal cell carcinoma. The protocol was immunoSEQ multiplex PCR, while the TCRdb copy is restricted to in-frame clones and leaves out a portion. The sample contains 40,000 to 60,000 clones, 80% of which appear only once. Time point in this sample: blood 2 weeks post-SBRT. Specified treatment: 15 Gy SBRT to primary tumor, nephrectomy 4 weeks later. V dropped 3 bases and J dropped 8 bases, with 13 bases sitting between them. The CDR3 runs 14 residues. Germline CDR1 is MDHEN and CDR2 is SYDVKM. This clone was seen just once. The TCR comes from a woman in her seventies with renal cell carcinoma. The sample here was blood, taken from a patient whose treatment included radiotherapy and nephrectomy. The chain combines TRBV28 with TRBJ1-4, with D perhaps matching TRBD1 (5 bases). CDR3 DNA: TGTGCCAGCAGTTTCCAGGGTATGAGGGAAAAACTGTTTTTT. This sequence encodes CASSFQGMREKLFF.